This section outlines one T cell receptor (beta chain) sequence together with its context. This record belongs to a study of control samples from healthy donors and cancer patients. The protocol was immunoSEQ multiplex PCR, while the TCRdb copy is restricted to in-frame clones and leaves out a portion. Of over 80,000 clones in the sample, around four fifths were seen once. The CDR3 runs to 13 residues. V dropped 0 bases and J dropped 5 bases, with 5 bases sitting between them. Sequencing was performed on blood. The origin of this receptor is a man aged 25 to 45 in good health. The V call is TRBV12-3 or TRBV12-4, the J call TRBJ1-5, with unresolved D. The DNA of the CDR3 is TGTGCCAGCAGTTTAGCGATGGATCAGCCCCAGCATTTT. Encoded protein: CASSLAMDQPQHF.